This T cell receptor (beta chain) was profiled in a study of blood T cells in healthy people across ages. The authors ran a second PCR of 7 to 11 cycles using a sample-barcoded 5' primer and a J-beta primer mix. A single record per CDR3 protein comes from TCRdb applying MiXCR to the 5' RACE reads. Among over 700,000 distinct CDR3 sequences, around a quarter were seen once, and the ten largest hold 9% to 9.5%. The same sample was also studied in work on T cells of mothers and their children.

The source is a boy younger than 18 in good health. The sample taken for sequencing was blood.

The CDR3: CSAPNMGLVADTQYF. The CDR3 DNA is TGCAGTGCACCGAACATGGGACTAGTGGCAGATACGCAGTATTTT. This chain uses TRBV20-1 with TRBJ2-3, with 8 bases matching TRBD2. The germline V gene encodes CDR1 DFQATT and CDR2 SNEGSKA (reference sequence). This CDR3 has 15 amino acids. V gave up 6 bases and J gave up 4 bases; unmatched junction bases: 12.